The entry below describes one T cell receptor beta chain. What it recognizes is unknown. Treatment: roughly ten-day PBMC culture with coronavirus spike peptide pools or control peptides (ViraFEST assay). The data stem from a study of vaccination and CD4 T cells after COVID-19. Study at large: Cellular stimulation was performed using overlapping spike peptides derived from SARS-CoV-2, HCoV-NL63, HCoV-OC43 and HCoV-229E. Study results and limitations: Spike mono-reactivity held for 304 of 307 vaccine-specific clones in convalescent patients. This study had few convalescent patients and no early post-infection samples.

Germline V gene sequence: CDR1 MGHRA, CDR2 YSYEKL. V was pared by 4 bases and J by 5 bases, with 10 bases of the junction left unmatched. The CDR3 runs to 15 residues. An Oncomine TCR Beta short-read assay was used to sequence the DNA from cultured CD4+ T cells. Once CD4+ T cells had been cultured, genomic DNA was extracted from them. A single record per CDR3 protein comes from TCRdb applying MiXCR to the PCR reads. There are roughly 12,000 distinct CDR3 sequences in the sample; over 50% occur only once, and about 15% lies in the top ten. Specimen: CD4+ T cells from blood, cultured in vitro. The sequence was obtained from a human donor who had recovered from COVID-19. V and J are TRBV4-1 and TRBJ2-5; 7 nucleotides line up with TRBD2. This CDR3 reads CASSLTGGVGETQYF. CDR3 bases: TGCGCCAGCAGCCTAACGGGAGGCGTAGGGGAGACCCAGTACTTC.